This record concerns one TCR beta chain sequence. Its antigen target is currently unknown. The sample holds no much larger clone one base away, and base qualities are not on file. This entry comes from a study of response to subunit inactivated influenza vaccine (dated 2018 in TCRdb). Regarding the study in general: Deep quantitative profiling of the T cell receptor repertoire was used in the study to follow responses to a trivalent subunit inactivated influenza vaccine.

Inclusive of the bounding cysteine and phenylalanine, the CDR3 is 16 residues long. Just the 48-base CDR3 DNA is kept, in frame starting at base 1. The V and J ends are trimmed by 2 bases and 4 bases, leaving 18 bases between them. Beyond this particular receptor, the publication reports: According to the authors, only a limited number of new T cells may be recruited by each seasonal influenza vaccination.

Libraries were prepared through RT-PCR. The sequencing machine was an Illumina HiSeq 2500. Starting from the raw public reads, TCRdb applied fastp trimming at Q25, assembled clones with MiXCR and retained in-frame beta chains. Records with the same CDR3 protein are collapsed into one entry carrying the most frequent genes and DNA. The sample records more than 500,000 distinct CDR3 sequences, about 11% of which are singletons. Approximately 9.9% of the sample rests with the top ten. The same specimen was also included in a second study, on T cells expressing NK-cell markers. The other study reports the following: TCR beta cDNA libraries were made by 5'RACE template switching that added a universal primer site and unique molecular identifiers. TCR beta-chain repertoires were profiled in sorted CD3+CD56+NKG2C+, CD3+CD56+NKG2C- and CD3+CD56-NKG2C+ T-cell subsets from several donors. Seven of the eight sequenced donors were HCMV-seropositive and one was HCMV-seronegative. In several experiments an anti-gammadeltaTCR antibody was added to restrict sorting to alphabetaTCR-expressing T cells. For 6 or 7 donors, the dominant CD3+CD56+NKG2C+ clonotypes were among the top 10 CD8+ clonotypes and accounted for about 1.0-7.5% of CD8+ T cells. Those dominant clonotypes were again the most abundant among CD3+CD56-NKG2C+ cells in a few donors, at about 25-60.1%. It remained unclear whether the expanded NKG2C-expressing T cell clones were specific for HCMV antigens. Randomly selected healthy volunteers, three men and five women, were used as the eight sequenced donors. To determine HCMV serostatus, a commercial ELISA kit was used to detect HCMV-specific IgG in serum. Peripheral blood mononuclear cells were isolated from blood by Ficoll density gradient centrifugation. For about 6 donors, bulk peripheral blood T-cell repertoires were additionally sequenced from unsorted PBMC. cDNA synthesis was primed from the TCR beta constant segment and was followed by two successive PCR amplification steps. Libraries were sequenced as 2 x 150 bp reads on Illumina HiSeq 2000/2500, MiSeq or NextSeq. MIGEC was used to demultiplex reads and group the reads by UMI, and MiTCR was used to assemble and quantify clonotypes. To exclude erroneous sequences, only TCR cDNA sequences supported by at least two reads were retained. The tcR package was used for downstream repertoire analysis, and clonotypes were matched across fractions by CDR3 nucleotide sequence plus V segment. VDJmatch was used to annotate antigen specificity against VDJdb, with one amino acid substitution in CDR3 allowed.

The material was PBMCs from blood, obtained on the day of vaccination. The chain couples TRBV12-3 or TRBV12-4 to TRBJ2-7; the D gene is perhaps TRBD1, from 6 matching bases. The source of this sequence is a man in his forties or fifties who received an inactivated influenza vaccine. Donor details come from another sample of the same person, matched by shared clones. The bases are TGTGCCAGCAGTTTACCCTCGACAGGAGGTGCTTACGAGCAGTACTTC. Its coded protein is CASSLPSTGGAYEQYF.